These 17 T cell receptor beta chains share one sample of origin, sequenced in a study of T cell changes during pregnancy in multiple sclerosis. Clones were sequenced by immunoSEQ multiplex PCR, and TCRdb holds only the in-frame ones, with some missing. The table has about 70,000 clones, about 95% seen once. Sequences were derived from peripheral blood, sampled in the third trimester of pregnancy. These receptor sequences come from a female donor with multiple sclerosis, enrolled in a pregnancy study.

The chain links TRBV19 to TRBJ2-7; 11 bases match TRBD1. The V gene end was trimmed by 8 bases and the J gene end by 0 bases; junction bases not matched to a gene: 0. CDR1 is LNHDA and CDR2 is SQIVND in the germline V gene (reference sequence). CDR3 length equals 13 residues. For the CDR3, the DNA is TGTGCCAGTGGGACAGGGGGCTCCTACGAGCAGTACTTC. The encoded protein is CASGTGGSYEQYF.

This clone has only one observation. Here the CDR3 DNA reads TGTGCCAGCAGTGGACAGGCCAACGAGCAGTACTTC. Amino acids: CASSGQANEQYF. The chain employs TRBV2 and TRBJ2-7, with a tentative D call TRBD1 (6 bases). The germline V gene encodes CDR1 SNHLY and CDR2 FYNNEI. Between the trimmed V and J ends, which lost 4 bases and 5 bases, there was a span of 9 bases. The CDR3 contains 12 residues.

The gene calls are TRBV18 and TRBJ2-7, with D unresolved. V was clipped by 5 bases and J by 4 bases, with 15 bases between them. In germline, CDR1 is KGHSH, CDR2 LQKENI. The CDR3 spans 14 residues. The CDR3 reads CASSVSLDGYEQYF. The CDR3 coding sequence is TGTGCCAGCTCAGTCAGCCTTGACGGGTACGAGCAGTACTTC.

CDR3 in amino acids: CASSLLGGGGYGYTF. The DNA of the CDR3 is TGTGCCAGCAGCTTATTAGGCGGGGGAGGGTATGGCTACACCTTC. The V and J genes are TRBV7-3 and TRBJ1-2; TRBD1 is a possible D gene (5 bases). The CDR3 has 15 amino acids. Trimming took off 2 bases at V and 5 bases at J, with 15 bases between the two ends. Germline V gene data show CDR1 as SGHTA and CDR2 as FQGTGA.

The gene calls are TRBV19 and TRBJ1-1; 9 nucleotides line up with TRBD1. There are 15 residues in the CDR3. In germline, CDR1 is LNHDA, CDR2 SQIVND (reference sequence). J lost 6 bases, V lost 2 bases, and 7 bases had no gene match. The CDR3 spells CASSIYRDRVSEAFF. CDR3 bases: TGTGCCAGTAGTATATACCGGGACAGGGTCTCTGAAGCTTTCTTT. The complete variable domain, with remaining parts taken from reference TRBV19 and TRBJ1-1, reads DGGITQSPKYLFRKEGQNVTLSCEQNLNHDAMYWYRQDPGQGLRLIYYSQIVNDFQKGDIAEGYSVSREKKESFPLTVTSAQKNPTAFYLCASSIYRDRVSEAFFGQGTRLTVV.

CDR3 in DNA: TGTGCCAGCAGTTCGGGGAGCAATCAGCCCCAGCATTTT. Translating it yields CASSSGSNQPQHF. The chain has TRBV27 and TRBJ1-5; D gene ambiguous. The V gene lost 4 bases and the J gene lost 1 base, with 5 bases spanning the gap. The CDR3 sequence is 13 residues long. Germline V gene lookup returns CDR1 MNHEY and CDR2 SMNVEV (reference sequence).

The chain carries TRBV7-3 and TRBJ2-2; possibly TRBD2 for D (5 bases). Trimming removed 3 bases at V and 6 bases at J, with 17 bases between. Germline V gives CDR1 SGHTA, CDR2 FQGTGA. The CDR3 is 16 amino acids. The CDR3 here is CASSFLATPTAGELFF. CDR3 nucleotides: TGTGCCAGCAGCTTTTTAGCGACCCCGACGGCCGGGGAGCTGTTTTTT.

The CDR3 loop is CATRVRGGRAYEQYF. The CDR3 bases are TGTGCCACCCGTGTAAGGGGGGGTAGGGCCTACGAGCAGTACTTC. This chain connects TRBV2 to TRBJ2-7, with D possibly being TRBD2 (7 bases). This CDR3 region has 15 residues. Germline CDR1 is SNHLY and CDR2 is FYNNEI. Trimming left V 10 bases short and J 2 bases short, with 21 bases between.

For this clone: Lacking the conserved final phenylalanine or tryptophan, this CDR3 likely reflects a read error. It is unclear where the CDR3 begins or ends on the DNA, so no DNA is shown, and the CDR3 is as TCRdb lists it. The chain uses TRBV1 and TRBJ2-7; the table's D call TRBD1 went unverified against the DNA. TRBV1 is classified as a pseudogene. The CDR3 is 17 residues long, ends included. The CDR3 loop reads CTSSQGWTGTGNTSTAL.

The CDR3 loop reads CASRWGDNSPLHF. The CDR3 region has the DNA TGTGCCAGCAGGTGGGGCGATAATTCACCCCTCCACTTT. This rearrangement joins TRBV6-6 to TRBJ1-6; D is possibly TRBD1 (5 bases). Trimming removed 6 bases from V and 5 bases from J, with 8 bases in between. Germline V lookup: CDR1 MNHNY, CDR2 SVGAGI (reference sequence). This CDR3 has 13 amino acids.

This chain links TRBV4-2 with TRBJ2-7; a weak D match, TRBD1 (6 bases). Germline CDR1 reads LGHNA; CDR2 reads YNFKEQ. The CDR3 length is 14 residues. V was trimmed by 3 bases and J by 0 bases, leaving 9 bases between them. The CDR3 is CASSQQGHSYEQYF. The CDR3 nucleotides are TGTGCCAGCAGCCAGCAGGGACACTCCTACGAGCAGTACTTC.

The chain has TRBV2 and TRBJ2-7, with TRBD1 as a possible D gene (6 bases). The V gene's germline CDR1 is SNHLY and CDR2 FYNNEI. The CDR3 sequence is 12 residues long. V lost 8 bases and J lost 3, with 11 bases in between. The CDR3 DNA is TGTGCCAGCTGGCAGGGGCTCTACGAGCAGTACTTC. It encodes CASWQGLYEQYF. Together with reference TRBV2 and TRBJ2-7, the CDR3 gives the full variable domain: EPEVTQTPSHQVTQMGQEVILRCVPISNHLYFYWYRQILGQKVEFLVSFYNNEISEKSEIFDDQFSVERPDGSNFTLKIRSTKLEDSAMYFCASWQGLYEQYFGPGTRLTVT.

The chain links TRBV7-6 to TRBJ1-1; a weak D match, TRBD1 (5 bases). CDR1 SGHVS and CDR2 FNYEAQ come from the germline V gene. Trimming cost V 3 bases and J 4 bases, with 12 bases left between them. CDR3 size: 14 residues. The CDR3 nucleotides are TGTGCCAGCAGCTTGGGGCAGCCACCCACTGAAGCTTTCTTT. This sequence encodes CASSLGQPPTEAFF.

The chain recombines TRBV4-2 with TRBJ2-7; no firm D call. V was trimmed by 0 bases and J by 3 bases, leaving 6 bases between them. Per germline, CDR1 LGHNA and CDR2 YNFKEQ. The CDR3 totals 13 residues. CDR3 region: CASSQERGYEQYF. In DNA form, the CDR3 reads TGTGCCAGCAGCCAAGAACGCGGCTACGAGCAGTACTTC.

The V call is TRBV19, the J call TRBJ2-7; possibly TRBD2 for D (5 bases). CDR3 length equals 15 residues. V was cut by 6 bases and J by 0 bases, with 15 bases left in between. Germline values: CDR1 LNHDA, CDR2 SQIVND (reference sequence). The CDR3 spells CASSSDGGLSYEQYF. The CDR3 region has the DNA TGTGCCAGTAGCTCGGACGGAGGCCTCTCCTACGAGCAGTACTTC.

The chain joins TRBV18 to TRBJ1-1; the D gene is possibly TRBD1 (5 bases). Germline V gene sequence: CDR1 KGHSH, CDR2 LQKENI. The CDR3 contains 15 residues. V was clipped by 2 bases and J by 0 bases, with 10 bases between them. The CDR3 region has the DNA TGTGCCAGCTCACCAGTCGACAGCATGAACACTGAAGCTTTCTTT. This translates into CASSPVDSMNTEAFF.

The J gene is TRBJ2-7, the V gene TRBV19; 11 bases agree with TRBD1. The V segment lost 11 bases and the J segment 4 bases; nucleotides outside the gene matches: 4. The CDR3 length is 12 residues. Looked up from germline, CDR1 is LNHDA and CDR2 is SQIVND (reference sequence). CDR3 sequence (DNA): TGTGCCGCGGGACAGGGGGATTACGAGCAGTACTTC. Translating gives CAAGQGDYEQYF.